This TCR beta chain emerged from a study of graft-versus-host responses after intestinal transplantation. On the study more broadly: Among the recipients, all got anti-thymocyte globulin induction and then tacrolimus and steroids for around three years.

Trimming left V 3 bases short and J 9 bases short, with 12 bases between. Germline V lookup: CDR1 SGDLS, CDR2 YYNGEE. This CDR3 is 12 amino acids long. The data were produced by immunoSEQ multiplex PCR, yet TCRdb's version contains in-frame clones alone and is incomplete. The sample lists 10,000 to 15,000 clones; around a third were seen once. Broader study findings: The presence of high graft-versus-host to host-versus-graft clonal ratios in allografts characterized patients with graft-donor T cell macrochimerism.

Responders (about 200,000, CFSE-labeled) met about 200,000 stimulators that were irradiated and violet-dye-labeled. After the reaction, the investigators sorted the proliferating CFSE-low CD3+CD4+ and CD3+CD8+ responders. The clonotype originates from a human patient who received an intestinal transplant. The sequenced sample was alloreactive CD8+ T cells from a mixed lymphocyte reaction culture, obtained before intestinal transplant. Noted subset: CFSE-low proliferating T cells sorted from approximately 6-day pre-transplant mixed lymphocyte reaction (GvH or HvG direction). The V call is TRBV9, the J call TRBJ1-1, with D perhaps TRBD1 (6 bases). CDR3 sequence: CASSEGGSKAFF. The CDR3, as DNA: TGTGCCAGCAGCGAAGGGGGTTCAAAAGCTTTCTTT.